Given below is one T cell receptor beta chain in context. Its antigen remains unknown. The PCR contained 60 Vbeta and 13 Jbeta primers. Clones were sequenced by immunoSEQ multiplex PCR, and TCRdb holds only the in-frame ones, with some missing. Of 97,000 or so clones listed, about 62% are singletons. The data derive from a study of cytomegalovirus exposure and HLA in healthy donors. Study overall: Early on, a data release was issued that held roughly 80 million unique TCRs from HLA-typed donors. The Caucasian-associated ancestry cluster contained approximately 81% of the 398 genotyped donors.

Broader study findings: There was a cluster of highly shared sequence variants that was likely a sequencing artifact. Reports showed the classifier diagnosing cytomegalovirus status with high specificity and sensitivity.

Germline V lookup: CDR1 SEHNR, CDR2 FQNEAQ (reference sequence). The ends were cut back, 8 bases at V and 4 bases at J, with 11 bases in the middle. This CDR3 is built from 12 residues. Specimen: PBMCs. The genes are TRBV7-9 and TRBJ1-1; D perhaps matches TRBD1 (5 bases). The sequence derives from a human donor in good health. The CDR3 nucleotides read TGTGCCAGCGAAGCCGGGGGCACTGAAGCTTTCTTT. As protein: CASEAGGTEAFF.